Detailed here is one T cell receptor (beta chain). As originally analysed: Nucleated cell number was recorded as an estimate derived from reference gene primer amplification. Some clones are missing from TCRdb's copy, which holds only in-frame ones; the method was immunoSEQ multiplex PCR. V and J calls and clone size are given by that table; D and trimming were obtained from the DNA. The sample has 160,000 or so clones; more than 75% are singletons. The data were taken from a study of blood T cell repertoires in COVID-19. The CDR3 totals 17 residues. Trimming took 0 bases from V and 1 from J; bases not matched to a gene: 8. Germline-derived CDR1 and CDR2 are KGHSH and LQKENI.

This sequence joins TRBV18 and TRBJ1-2; TRBD1 agrees at 7 bases. The clonotype was recovered from a woman aged 45 to 65 with COVID-19, enrolled during active disease. Material for sequencing was peripheral blood. The CDR3 sequence is CASSPPFRTGINYGYTF. CDR3 DNA sequence: TGTGCCAGCTCACCACCTTTTCGGACAGGAATTAACTATGGCTACACCTTC.